A selection of T cell receptor beta chains follows, all from one sample in a study of shared clonotypes between healthy human individuals. Clones were sequenced by immunoSEQ multiplex PCR, and TCRdb holds only the in-frame ones, with some missing. The profile shows around 2.1 million clones, about 93% of them singletons. The sample comprised naive CD8+ T cells from PBMCs. Receptor source: a young man in good health. Some clones in this sample may be carry-over from other donors' samples. Each CDR3 is given with its conserved first and last residue. The D gene is left open where the match is weak. Size is stated for part of the rows, as once, few or many counts, or as a class when the clone is expanded.

size: -; D: -; J: TRBJ2-3; V: TRBV7-9; DNA: TGTGCCAGCAGCTTGGTGGATTTCGGCACAGATACGCAGTATTTT; CDR3: CASSLVDFGTDTQYF
size: few; D: TRBD1; J: TRBJ1-1; V: TRBV19; DNA: TGTGCCAGCGGATGGACAGGGGCGGCCACTGAAGCTTTCTTT; CDR3: CASGWTGAATEAFF
size: -; D: TRBD1; J: TRBJ1-5; V: TRBV30; DNA: TGTGCCTGGGGACAGGGGTCCAATCAGCCCCAGCATTTT; CDR3: CAWGQGSNQPQHF
size: -; D: -; J: TRBJ1-1; V: TRBV19; DNA: TGTGCCAGTAGTATGAGGGGCTATGGCACTGAAGCTTTCTTT; CDR3: CASSMRGYGTEAFF
size: -; D: -; J: TRBJ2-7; V: TRBV11-2; DNA: TGTGCCAGCAGCTTAGGGCTTCCCGAGCAGTACTTC; CDR3: CASSLGLPEQYF
size: -; D: -; J: TRBJ2-1; V: TRBV7-7; DNA: TGTGCCAGCAGCTTAGCGGGAGGCGCCTACAATGAGCAGTTCTTC; CDR3: CASSLAGGAYNEQFF
size: -; D: -; J: TRBJ2-3; V: TRBV4-3; DNA: TGCGCCAGCAGCCAAGACCGGAGGGGAGCCTCCACAGATACGCAGTATTTT; CDR3: CASSQDRRGASTDTQYF
size: -; D: -; J: TRBJ2-1; V: TRBV2; DNA: TGTGCCAGCAGTGATGTGGTCGCGGCTTACAATGAGCAGTTCTTC; CDR3: CASSDVVAAYNEQFF
size: -; D: -; J: TRBJ2-5; V: TRBV4-1; DNA: TGCGCCAGCAGCCAAGCACGGATGGAGGAGACCCAGTACTTC; CDR3: CASSQARMEETQYF
size: -; D: TRBD2; J: TRBJ2-7; V: TRBV7-6; DNA: TGTGCCAGCAGCCCCCGAGGGGCTAGCGGGGACTACGAGCAGTACTTC; CDR3: CASSPRGASGDYEQYF
size: -; D: TRBD2; J: TRBJ2-7; V: TRBV30; DNA: TGTGCCTGGAGTGTAGCGGGGGCGGGTGAGCAGTACTTC; CDR3: CAWSVAGAGEQYF
size: -; D: TRBD2; J: TRBJ2-1; V: TRBV27; DNA: TGTGCCAGCAGTTTAAGGCCTAGCGGGAGGGCCCACAGGGAGAATGAGCAGTTCTTC; CDR3: CASSLRPSGRAHRENEQFF
size: once; D: TRBD1; J: TRBJ2-7; V: TRBV10-3; DNA: TGTGCCATCAGCCCGGACAGGGACGAGCAGTACTTC; CDR3: CAISPDRDEQYF
size: -; D: TRBD1; J: TRBJ2-7; V: TRBV29-1; DNA: TGCAGCGTTCTAGGGCCGGGACAGGGGACCTCCTACGAGCAGTACTTC; CDR3: CSVLGPGQGTSYEQYF
size: -; D: -; J: TRBJ2-7; V: TRBV7-2; DNA: TGTGCCAGCAGGGACAACCCCTACGAGCAGTACTTC; CDR3: CASRDNPYEQYF
size: once; D: -; J: TRBJ1-3; V: TRBV28; DNA: TGTGCCAGCAGGAGGGGGTCTGGAAACACCATATATTTT; CDR3: CASRRGSGNTIYF
size: once; D: TRBD1; J: TRBJ1-2; V: TRBV28; DNA: TGTGCCAGCAGACGACCGGGACAGGGGACACCTGGCTACACCTTC; CDR3: CASRRPGQGTPGYTF